What follows are 28 T cell receptor beta chains derived from one specimen sequenced in a study of control samples from healthy donors and cancer patients. Profiled with immunoSEQ multiplex PCR; TCRdb holds only in-frame clones, not every one. The data contain some 90,000 clones, 85% to 90% of them singletons. Sequenced sample: blood. The source of these receptors is a woman aged 55-75 years in good health.

The chain has TRBV10-3 and TRBJ1-1; D gene ambiguous. The ends were cut back, 2 bases at V and 0 bases at J, with 7 bases in the middle. The length of the CDR3 is 14 residues. Per the germline V gene, CDR1 is ENHRY and CDR2 is SYGVKD. The CDR3 here is CAISEAYVNTEAFF. The CDR3 coding sequence is TGTGCCATCAGTGAGGCTTATGTGAACACTGAAGCTTTCTTT.

CDR3 region: CASSLVFWAGTEAFF. CDR3 in DNA: TGTGCCAGCAGTTTAGTGTTTTGGGCGGGCACTGAAGCTTTCTTT. The chain combines TRBV27 with TRBJ1-1; D unresolved. This CDR3 comprises 15 residues. V was shortened by 2 bases and J by 4 bases, with 14 bases between the two germline ends. Germline-derived CDR1 and CDR2 are MNHEY and SMNVEV (reference sequence).

This clone was seen ten or more times. The rearrangement joins TRBV19 to TRBJ1-2; no definite D call. Germline CDR1 LNHDA, CDR2 SQIVND (reference sequence). Trimming removed 5 bases at V and 4 bases at J, with 14 bases between. The length of the CDR3 is 14 residues. CDR3 sequence (DNA): TGTGCCAGTAGTCCCACGGTGAATACCTATGGCTACACCTTC. Translation: CASSPTVNTYGYTF.

Only a few counts were recorded for this clone. The chain recombines TRBV7-9 with TRBJ1-2, with unresolved D. CDR3 size: 14 residues. The V end was cut by 1 base, the J end by 0 bases, with 6 bases between. Per the germline V gene, CDR1 is SEHNR and CDR2 is FQNEAQ (reference sequence). The CDR3 region has the DNA TGTGCCAGCAGCTTAGTTACAGCTAACTATGGCTACACCTTC. This gives the protein CASSLVTANYGYTF.

V usage is TRBV28 and J usage is TRBJ2-3, with D perhaps TRBD1 or TRBD2 (7 bases each). CDR3 length equals 15 residues. Trimming shortened V by 5 bases and J by 2 bases, and 14 bases separated the two germline ends. Germline V gene data show CDR1 as MDHEN and CDR2 as SYDVKM. The CDR3 coding sequence is TGTGCCAGCAGTCCCGGGGGGACAGTCACAGATACGCAGTATTTT. It codes for CASSPGGTVTDTQYF.

This clone has a single count. The chain is built from TRBV15 and TRBJ1-3; TRBD1 might be the D (5 bases). V was shortened by 1 base and J by 0 bases, with 10 bases between the two germline ends. CDR3 length: 16 amino acids. Per the germline V gene, CDR1 is LNHNV and CDR2 is YYDKDF (reference sequence). As DNA, the CDR3 is TGTGCCACCAGCAGAGTGGGGGTCCACTCTGGAAACACCATATATTTT. It translates to CATSRVGVHSGNTIYF.

The J gene is TRBJ1-2, the V gene TRBV5-1; D is undetermined. The CDR3 extends over 15 amino acids. The ends were cut back, 0 bases at V and 0 bases at J, with 9 bases in the middle. Germline lookup yields CDR1 SGHRS and CDR2 YFSETQ. CDR3 DNA sequence: TGCGCCAGCAGCTTGGGTGGCAGTGCTAACTATGGCTACACCTTC. Encoded protein: CASSLGGSANYGYTF.

This clone has only one observation. The J gene is TRBJ2-7, the V gene TRBV10-3; 10 bases align to TRBD1. CDR1 ENHRY and CDR2 SYGVKD come from the germline V gene. Losses at the gene ends were 10 bases for V and 2 bases for J; bases not matched to a gene: 11. CDR3 size: 15 residues. CDR3 in DNA: TGTGCCACCTGTCGTGACGGACAGGGGGCCTACGAGCAGTACTTC. This translates into CATCRDGQGAYEQYF.

The J gene is TRBJ2-3, the V gene TRBV29-1, with 7 bases that match TRBD2. CDR1 SQVTM and CDR2 ANQGSEA come from the germline V gene. The ends lost 0 bases at V and 2 bases at J; junction bases unmatched: 8. The CDR3 is made up of 16 amino acids. The CDR3 sequence is CSVEDMSGKNTDTQYF. CDR3 sequence (DNA): TGCAGCGTTGAAGATATGAGCGGGAAAAACACAGATACGCAGTATTTT.

The genes are TRBV6-6 and TRBJ2-7; 8 bases align to TRBD2. The CDR3 totals 16 residues. J lost 6 bases, V lost 6 bases, and 16 bases had no gene match. The V gene's germline CDR1 is MNHNY and CDR2 SVGAGI (reference sequence). The CDR3 reads CASSRFPGLVRVEQYF. The CDR3 DNA reads TGTGCCAGCAGCCGCTTTCCGGGACTAGTAAGGGTCGAGCAGTACTTC.

The rearrangement joins TRBV29-1 to TRBJ1-2; D not resolved. Trimming stripped 3 bases from V and 4 bases from J, with 9 bases between. CDR1 and CDR2 from the germline V gene are SQVTM and ANQGSEA. The CDR3 runs to 12 residues. CDR3 sequence: CSVESGGYGYTF. The CDR3 coding sequence is TGCAGCGTTGAGTCGGGAGGCTATGGCTACACCTTC.

CDR3 sequence: CASSLRVGELTEAFF. For the CDR3, the DNA is TGTGCCAGCAGCTTACGGGTGGGAGAACTCACTGAAGCTTTCTTT. The V gene is TRBV5-4, the J gene TRBJ1-1; D is unclear. The CDR3 has 15 amino acids. V gave up 2 bases and J gave up 4 bases, with 15 bases separating them. Germline V gene data show CDR1 as SGHNT and CDR2 as YYREEE (reference sequence). Full variable domain (missing parts from reference TRBV5-4 and TRBJ1-1): ETGVTQSPTHLIKTRGQQVTLRCSSQSGHNTVSWYQQALGQGPQFIFQYYREEENGRGNFPPRFSGLQFPNYSSELNVNALELDDSALYLCASSLRVGELTEAFFGQGTRLTVV.

The J gene is TRBJ1-6, the V gene TRBV5-4; 9 bases agree with TRBD1. CDR3 length equals 15 residues. The germline V gene encodes CDR1 SGHNT and CDR2 YYREEE (reference sequence). V shed 0 bases, J shed 10 bases, and the junction held 5 bases outside the gene matches. CDR3: CASSLDGTGQSPLHF. The CDR3 DNA follows: TGTGCCAGCAGCTTGGATGGGACAGGGCAATCACCCCTCCACTTT.

The chain uses TRBV5-1 and TRBJ1-4; D uncertain. Deletions cut 5 bases from V and 4 bases from J, with 12 bases between. Germline values: CDR1 SGHRS, CDR2 YFSETQ. The CDR3 is made up of 14 amino acids. For the CDR3, the DNA is TGCGCCAGCAGATTAACAAGATTTAATGAAAAACTGTTTTTT. Amino acid sequence: CASRLTRFNEKLFF. Looking up the rest from reference TRBV5-1 and TRBJ1-4 gives the full variable domain: KAGVTQTPRYLIKTRGQQVTLSCSPISGHRSVSWYQQTPGQGLQFLFEYFSETQRNKGNFPGRFSGRQFSNSRSEMNVSTLELGDSALYLCASRLTRFNEKLFFGSGTQLSVL.

The chain employs TRBV5-1 and TRBJ1-2; possibly TRBD1 for D (5 bases). The CDR3 sequence is 13 residues long. Looked up from germline, CDR1 is SGHRS and CDR2 is YFSETQ. V lost 4 bases and J 3 bases, leaving 10 bases between the germline ends. CDR3 coding DNA: TGCGCCAGCAGCCCCGGGGCGGACTATGGCTACACCTTC. Its protein product is CASSPGADYGYTF. Combining the CDR3 with reference TRBV5-1 and TRBJ1-2 gives the whole variable domain KAGVTQTPRYLIKTRGQQVTLSCSPISGHRSVSWYQQTPGQGLQFLFEYFSETQRNKGNFPGRFSGRQFSNSRSEMNVSTLELGDSALYLCASSPGADYGYTFGSGTRLTVV.

The J gene is TRBJ2-6, the V gene TRBV27, with 11 nucleotides matching TRBD2. The germline gives CDR1 MNHEY, CDR2 SMNVEV (reference sequence). The CDR3 has 17 amino acids. V lost 6 bases and J lost 2; bases outside the gene matches: 6. CDR3 in DNA: TGTGCCAGCAGAACAATAGCGGGAGGGCCTGGGGCCAACGTCCTGACTTTC. Encoded protein: CASRTIAGGPGANVLTF.

The gene calls are TRBV3-1 (or the pseudogene TRBV3-2) and TRBJ1-4; D not resolved. Trimming left V 0 bases short and J 7 bases short, with 15 bases between. CDR3 size: 16 residues. Germline V CDR1 and CDR2: LGHDT, YNNKEL (reference sequence). In DNA, the CDR3 is TGTGCCAGCAGCCAAGATCTGGGGAGCCGGGGTGAAAAACTGTTTTTT. This translates into CASSQDLGSRGEKLFF.

The CDR3 reads CASSAELPRNYGYTF. The DNA for the CDR3 is TGTGCCAGCAGCGCAGAGTTGCCCCGGAATTATGGCTACACCTTC. The chain couples TRBV9 to TRBJ1-2, with D unresolved. Germline loops: CDR1 SGDLS, CDR2 YYNGEE. The CDR3 length is 15 residues. The germline V and J ends were trimmed by 3 bases and 5 bases, with 17 bases remaining between them.

V usage is TRBV30 and J usage is TRBJ1-1; D is ambiguous. V was clipped by 7 bases and J by 0 bases, with 9 bases between them. The CDR3 extends over 12 amino acids. The V gene's germline CDR1 is GTSNPN and CDR2 SVGIG (reference sequence). The CDR3 sequence: CAFQKMNTEAFF. CDR3 coding DNA: TGTGCCTTCCAGAAAATGAACACTGAAGCTTTCTTT. The full variable domain, completed using reference TRBV30 and TRBJ1-1, is SQTIHQWPATLVQPVGSPLSLECTVEGTSNPNLYWYRQAAGRGLQLLFYSVGIGQISSEVPQNLSASRPQDRQFILSSKKLLLSDSGFYLCAFQKMNTEAFFGQGTRLTVV.

The rearrangement joins TRBV2 to TRBJ1-5, with D unclear. In germline, CDR1 is SNHLY, CDR2 FYNNEI. Trimming took 0 bases from V and 4 from J, leaving 7 bases between them. The CDR3 is 14 residues long. The CDR3 region has the DNA TGTGCCAGCAGTGAAGCCACCTGGAATCAGCCCCAGCATTTT. Translated, it gives CASSEATWNQPQHF.

The genes are TRBV5-1 and TRBJ2-3; D could derive from TRBD1 or TRBD2 (5 bases each). Trimming shortened V by 4 bases and J by 5 bases, and 17 bases separated the two germline ends. This CDR3 spans 15 amino acids. The V gene's germline CDR1 is SGHRS and CDR2 YFSETQ. CDR3 nucleotides: TGCGCCAGCAGCGTGGGACCTCCCACACAAGATACGCAGTATTTT. This sequence encodes CASSVGPPTQDTQYF.

The chain uses TRBV13 and TRBJ2-5; 10 nucleotides agree with TRBD2. This CDR3 is 17 amino acids long. CDR1 PRHDT and CDR2 FYEKMQ come from the germline V gene (reference sequence). With V trimmed by 2 bases and J by 5 bases, 11 bases remained unmatched. The CDR3 DNA reads as TGTGCCAGCAGCTTAAAAGGATCTAGCGGGAGCCGGGAGACCCAGTACTTC. This gives the protein CASSLKGSSGSRETQYF.

This rearrangement joins TRBV3-1 (or the pseudogene TRBV3-2) to TRBJ2-5, with D tentatively TRBD1 (5 bases). V was trimmed by 0 bases and J by 4 bases, leaving 15 bases between them. The germline V gene encodes CDR1 LGHDT and CDR2 YNNKEL (reference sequence). The CDR3 loop spans 16 amino acids. CDR3 amino acids: CASSQDARAGGETQYF. DNA of the CDR3: TGTGCCAGCAGCCAAGATGCCAGGGCAGGCGGAGAGACCCAGTACTTC.

The chain joins TRBV19 to TRBJ1-6; 7 positions match TRBD1. Germline V gene data show CDR1 as LNHDA and CDR2 as SQIVND (reference sequence). V lost 4 bases and J lost 7; bases outside the gene matches: 10. The CDR3 runs to 16 residues. The CDR3 reads CASSTLTGLGNSPLHF. Here the CDR3 DNA reads TGTGCCAGTAGTACGCTGACAGGGCTGGGAAATTCACCCCTCCACTTT.

The CDR3 DNA reads as TGTGCCAGCAGGCCCAGCACAGGTCTCAATGAGCAGTTCTTC. Residues: CASRPSTGLNEQFF. This chain joins TRBV27 and TRBJ2-1, with a tentative D call TRBD1 (5 bases). CDR3 length equals 14 residues. Germline CDR1 MNHEY, CDR2 SMNVEV (reference sequence). V lost 6 bases and J lost 6, with 15 bases in between.

The chain carries TRBV7-7 and TRBJ2-5, with TRBD2 matching over 9 bases. The germline gives CDR1 SSHAT, CDR2 FNYEAQ (reference sequence). The CDR3 is 15 amino acids. Losses at the gene ends were 4 bases for V and 5 bases for J; bases not matched to a gene: 8. The CDR3, as DNA: TGTGCCAGCAGCTCAATAGCGGGAGTGGGTGAGACCCAGTACTTC. Translated, it gives CASSSIAGVGETQYF.

The chain is built from TRBV5-1 and TRBJ2-7; TRBD2 matches at 8 bases. This CDR3 is 14 amino acids long. The V gene's germline CDR1 is SGHRS and CDR2 YFSETQ. The V gene end was trimmed by 1 base and the J gene end by 7 bases; junction bases not matched to a gene: 7. The CDR3 nucleotides read TGCGCCAGCAGCTTGAGACTACGGGAGGGGGAGCAGTACTTC. Translated, it gives CASSLRLREGEQYF.

The chain recombines TRBV28 with TRBJ1-2, with 9 nucleotides matching TRBD1. V shed 5 bases and J 1 base; nucleotides not matched to a gene: 5. The CDR3 runs to 15 residues. Germline CDR1 reads MDHEN; CDR2 reads SYDVKM. The CDR3 loop reads CASSPGTGINYGYTF. The CDR3 DNA sequence: TGTGCCAGCAGTCCCGGGACAGGGATTAACTATGGCTACACCTTC.